The entry below describes one TCR beta chain. Methods used by the authors: Reference gene primer amplification gave nucleated cell count estimates. TCRdb's copy holds only in-frame clones and misses some; the assay was immunoSEQ multiplex PCR. V, J and clone size were drawn from that table, and D and trimming were deduced from the DNA. The sample holds about 100,000 clones, 65% to 90% seen once. This sample is part of a study of blood T cell repertoires in COVID-19. At the level of the study: Samples came from the United States, Italy and Spain, spanning acute and convalescent COVID-19. T cells, B-cell-depleted T cells, or PBMCs supplied cDNA or gDNA.

The V end was cut by 9 bases, the J end by 5 bases, with 13 bases between. Looked up from germline, CDR1 is LNHDA and CDR2 is SQIVND (reference sequence). The CDR3 is 12 amino acids. The TCR comes from a man older than 75 with acute or convalescent COVID-19. This chain uses TRBV19 with TRBJ2-5; tentatively, D is TRBD1 (7 bases). Sequencing input: peripheral blood. CDR3 DNA sequence: TGTGCCAGCTCAGGGGGGTCGGAGACCCAGTACTTC. It yields the protein CASSGGSETQYF. The full variable domain, completed using reference TRBV19 and TRBJ2-5, is DGGITQSPKYLFRKEGQNVTLSCEQNLNHDAMYWYRQDPGQGLRLIYYSQIVNDFQKGDIAEGYSVSREKKESFPLTVTSAQKNPTAFYLCASSGGSETQYFGPGTRLLVL.